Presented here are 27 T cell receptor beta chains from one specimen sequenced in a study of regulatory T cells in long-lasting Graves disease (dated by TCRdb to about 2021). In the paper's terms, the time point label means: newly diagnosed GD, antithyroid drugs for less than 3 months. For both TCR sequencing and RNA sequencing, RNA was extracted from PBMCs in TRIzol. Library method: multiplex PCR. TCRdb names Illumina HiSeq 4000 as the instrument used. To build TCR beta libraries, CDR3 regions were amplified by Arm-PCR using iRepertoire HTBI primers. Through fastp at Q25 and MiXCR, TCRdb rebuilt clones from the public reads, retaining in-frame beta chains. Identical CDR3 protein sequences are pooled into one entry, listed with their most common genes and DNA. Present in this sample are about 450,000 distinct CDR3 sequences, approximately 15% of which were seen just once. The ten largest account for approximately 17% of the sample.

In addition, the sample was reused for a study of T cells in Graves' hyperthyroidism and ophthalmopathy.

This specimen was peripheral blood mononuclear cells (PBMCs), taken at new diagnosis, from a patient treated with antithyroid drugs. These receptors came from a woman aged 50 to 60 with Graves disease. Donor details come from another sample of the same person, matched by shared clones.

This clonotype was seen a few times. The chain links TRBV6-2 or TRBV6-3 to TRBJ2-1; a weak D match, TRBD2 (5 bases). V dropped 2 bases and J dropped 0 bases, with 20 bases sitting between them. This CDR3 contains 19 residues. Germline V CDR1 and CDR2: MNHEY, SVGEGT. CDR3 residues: CASSYTSSVLGSSYNEQFF. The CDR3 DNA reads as TGTGCCAGCAGTTACACGTCCTCCGTTTTGGGGAGCTCCTACAATGAGCAGTTCTTC.

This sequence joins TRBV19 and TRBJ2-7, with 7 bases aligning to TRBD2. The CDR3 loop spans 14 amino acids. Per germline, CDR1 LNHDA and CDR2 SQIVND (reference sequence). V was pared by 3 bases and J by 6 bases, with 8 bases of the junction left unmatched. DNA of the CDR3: TGTGCCAGTAGTATCCGGGAGGACCGTCTCGAGCAGTACTTC. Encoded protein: CASSIREDRLEQYF.

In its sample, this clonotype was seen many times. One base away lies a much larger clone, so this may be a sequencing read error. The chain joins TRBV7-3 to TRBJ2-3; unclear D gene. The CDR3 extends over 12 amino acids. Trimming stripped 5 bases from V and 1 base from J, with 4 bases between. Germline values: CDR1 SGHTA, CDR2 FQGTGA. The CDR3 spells CASSHGTDTQYF. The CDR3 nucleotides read TGTGCCAGCAGCCACGGCACAGATACGCAGTATTTT.

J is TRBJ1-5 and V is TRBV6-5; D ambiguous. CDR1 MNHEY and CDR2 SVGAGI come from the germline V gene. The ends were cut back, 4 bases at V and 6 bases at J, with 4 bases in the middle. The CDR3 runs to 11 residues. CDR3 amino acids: CASSFIQPQHF. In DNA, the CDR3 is TGTGCCAGCAGTTTTATTCAGCCCCAGCATTTT.

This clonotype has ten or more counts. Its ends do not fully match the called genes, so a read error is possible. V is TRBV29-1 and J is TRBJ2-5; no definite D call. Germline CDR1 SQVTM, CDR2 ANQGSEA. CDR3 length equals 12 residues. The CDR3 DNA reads TGCAGCGTAAGTCCCAAAAAAGAGATCCAGTACTTC. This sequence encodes CSVSPKKEIQYF.

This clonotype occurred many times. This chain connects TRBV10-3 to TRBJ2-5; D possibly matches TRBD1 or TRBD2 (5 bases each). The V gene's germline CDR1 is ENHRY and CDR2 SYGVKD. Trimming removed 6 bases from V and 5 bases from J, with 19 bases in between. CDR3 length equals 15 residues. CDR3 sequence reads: CAIRPSGGAAETQYF. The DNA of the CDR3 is TGTGCCATCAGACCTTCTGGGGGAGCAGCGGAGACCCAGTACTTC.

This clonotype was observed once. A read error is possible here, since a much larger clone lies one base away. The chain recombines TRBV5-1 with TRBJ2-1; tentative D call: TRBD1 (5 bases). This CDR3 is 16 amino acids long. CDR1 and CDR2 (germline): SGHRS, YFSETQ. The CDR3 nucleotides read TGTGCCAGCAGCTTAGAGGTCACTCCAAGGGGCAATCAGCAGTTCTTC. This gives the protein CASSLEVTPRGNQQFF.

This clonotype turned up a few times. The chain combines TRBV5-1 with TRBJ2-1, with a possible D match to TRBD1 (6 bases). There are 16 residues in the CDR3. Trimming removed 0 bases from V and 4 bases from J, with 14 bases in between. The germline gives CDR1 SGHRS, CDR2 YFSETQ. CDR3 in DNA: TGCGCCAGCAGCTTGGGGTTCGTACAGGGATACAATGAGCAGTTCTTC. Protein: CASSLGFVQGYNEQFF.

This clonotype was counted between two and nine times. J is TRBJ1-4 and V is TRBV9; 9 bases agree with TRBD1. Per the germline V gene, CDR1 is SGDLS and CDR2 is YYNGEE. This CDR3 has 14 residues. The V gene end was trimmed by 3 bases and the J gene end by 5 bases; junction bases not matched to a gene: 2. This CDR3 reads CASSEGQGNEKLFF. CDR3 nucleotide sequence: TGTGCCAGCAGCGAGGGACAGGGAAATGAAAAACTGTTTTTT.

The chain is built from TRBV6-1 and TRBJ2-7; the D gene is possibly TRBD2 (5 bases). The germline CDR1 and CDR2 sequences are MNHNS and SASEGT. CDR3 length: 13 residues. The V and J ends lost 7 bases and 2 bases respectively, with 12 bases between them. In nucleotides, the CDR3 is TGTGCCAGCACTGAGGGAATAACCTACGAGCAGTACTTC. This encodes CASTEGITYEQYF.

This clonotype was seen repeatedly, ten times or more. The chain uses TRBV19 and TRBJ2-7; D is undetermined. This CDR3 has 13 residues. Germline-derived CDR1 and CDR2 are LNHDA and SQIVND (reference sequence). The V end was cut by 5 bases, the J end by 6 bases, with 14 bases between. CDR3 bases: TGTGCCAGTAGTCCGGCCATAACCGCCGAGCAGTACTTC. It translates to CASSPAITAEQYF.

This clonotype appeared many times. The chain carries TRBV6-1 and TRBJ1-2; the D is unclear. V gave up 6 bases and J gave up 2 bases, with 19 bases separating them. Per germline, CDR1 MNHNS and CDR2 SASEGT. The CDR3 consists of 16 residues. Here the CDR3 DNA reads TGTGCCAGCAGCCCGCTAACGCGGGCTGGAAACTATGGCTACACCTTC. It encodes CASSPLTRAGNYGYTF.

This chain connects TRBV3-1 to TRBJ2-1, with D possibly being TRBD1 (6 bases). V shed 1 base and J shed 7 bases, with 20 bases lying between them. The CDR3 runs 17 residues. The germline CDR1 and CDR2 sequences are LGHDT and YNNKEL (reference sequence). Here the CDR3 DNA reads TGTGCCAGCAGCCAAGCCCAATGGGCAGGGGTTATGAATGAGCAGTTCTTC. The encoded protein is CASSQAQWAGVMNEQFF.

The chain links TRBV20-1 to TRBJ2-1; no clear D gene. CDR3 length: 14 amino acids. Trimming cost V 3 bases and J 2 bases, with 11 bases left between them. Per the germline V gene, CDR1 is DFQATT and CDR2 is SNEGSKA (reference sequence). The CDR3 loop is CSASGAGTYNEQFF. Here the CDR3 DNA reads TGCAGTGCTAGTGGAGCCGGCACCTACAATGAGCAGTTCTTC.

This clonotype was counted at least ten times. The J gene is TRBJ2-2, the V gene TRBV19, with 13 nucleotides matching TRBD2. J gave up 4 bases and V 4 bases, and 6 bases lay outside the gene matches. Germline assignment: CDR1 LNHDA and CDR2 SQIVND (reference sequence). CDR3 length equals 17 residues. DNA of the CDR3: TGTGCCAGTAGTAAGCGACTAGCGGGAGGTTCCACCGGGGAGCTGTTTTTT. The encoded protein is CASSKRLAGGSTGELFF.

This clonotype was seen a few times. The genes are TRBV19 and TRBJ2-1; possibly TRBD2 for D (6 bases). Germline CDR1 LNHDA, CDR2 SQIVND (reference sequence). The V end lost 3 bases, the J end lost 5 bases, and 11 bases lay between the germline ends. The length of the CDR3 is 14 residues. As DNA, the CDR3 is TGTGCCAGTAGTATTAGCGGCGAGAACAATGAGCAGTTCTTC. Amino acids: CASSISGENNEQFF.

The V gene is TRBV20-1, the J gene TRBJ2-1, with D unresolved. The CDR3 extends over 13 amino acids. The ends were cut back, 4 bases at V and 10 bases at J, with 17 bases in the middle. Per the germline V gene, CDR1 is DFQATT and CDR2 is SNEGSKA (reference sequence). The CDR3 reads CSATNRLAFEQFF. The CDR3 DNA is TGCAGTGCTACGAATCGACTGGCATTCGAGCAGTTCTTC.

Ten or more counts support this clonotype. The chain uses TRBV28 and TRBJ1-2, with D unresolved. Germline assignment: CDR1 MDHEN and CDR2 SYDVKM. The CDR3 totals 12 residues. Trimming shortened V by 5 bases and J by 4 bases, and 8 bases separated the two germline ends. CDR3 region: CASSQEIYGYTF. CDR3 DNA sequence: TGTGCCAGCAGTCAGGAAATCTATGGCTACACCTTC.

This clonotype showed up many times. CDR3 DNA sequence: TGTGCCAGCACTTCGTTGAACACTGAAGCTTTCTTT. Translation gives CASTSLNTEAFF. The genes are TRBV12-3 or TRBV12-4 and TRBJ1-1; unclear D gene. The CDR3 runs to 12 residues. V dropped 7 bases and J dropped 0 bases, with 6 bases sitting between them.

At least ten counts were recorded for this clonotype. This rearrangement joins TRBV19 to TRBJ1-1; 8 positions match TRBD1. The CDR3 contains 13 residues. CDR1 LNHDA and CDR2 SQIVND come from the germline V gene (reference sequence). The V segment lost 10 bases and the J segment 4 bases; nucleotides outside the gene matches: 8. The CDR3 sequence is CATSSRGLTEAFF. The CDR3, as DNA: TGTGCCACTTCAAGCAGGGGGCTCACTGAAGCTTTCTTT.

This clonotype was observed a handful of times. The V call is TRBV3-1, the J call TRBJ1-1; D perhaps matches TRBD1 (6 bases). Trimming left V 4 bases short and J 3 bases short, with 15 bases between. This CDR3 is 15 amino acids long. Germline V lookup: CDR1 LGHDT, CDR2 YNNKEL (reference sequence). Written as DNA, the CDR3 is TGTGCCAGCAGCCCCGGACAGAAGTGGTACACTGAAGCTTTCTTT. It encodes CASSPGQKWYTEAFF.

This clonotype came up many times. The CDR3 reads CSARIENRGRGEQYF. CDR3 coding DNA: TGCAGTGCTAGAATAGAAAACAGGGGGAGAGGCGAGCAGTACTTC. This chain joins TRBV20-1 and TRBJ2-7; 8 bases match TRBD1. J was trimmed by 6 bases and V by 2 bases; bases with no gene match: 12. There are 15 residues in the CDR3. The germline gives CDR1 DFQATT, CDR2 SNEGSKA (reference sequence).

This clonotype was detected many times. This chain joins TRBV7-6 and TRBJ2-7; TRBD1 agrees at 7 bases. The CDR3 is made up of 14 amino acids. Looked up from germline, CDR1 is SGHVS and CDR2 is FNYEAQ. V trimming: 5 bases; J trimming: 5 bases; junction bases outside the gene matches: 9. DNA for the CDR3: TGTGCCAGCAGCCACGGACAGGCCGTAGACGAGCAGTACTTC. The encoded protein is CASSHGQAVDEQYF.

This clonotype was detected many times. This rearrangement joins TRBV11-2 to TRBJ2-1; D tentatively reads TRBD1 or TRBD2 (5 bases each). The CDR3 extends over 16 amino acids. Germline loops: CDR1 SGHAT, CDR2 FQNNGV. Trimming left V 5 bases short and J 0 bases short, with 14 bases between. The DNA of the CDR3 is TGTGCCAGCAGCCTGCGAGGGGCAAGCTCCTACAATGAGCAGTTCTTC. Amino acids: CASSLRGASSYNEQFF.

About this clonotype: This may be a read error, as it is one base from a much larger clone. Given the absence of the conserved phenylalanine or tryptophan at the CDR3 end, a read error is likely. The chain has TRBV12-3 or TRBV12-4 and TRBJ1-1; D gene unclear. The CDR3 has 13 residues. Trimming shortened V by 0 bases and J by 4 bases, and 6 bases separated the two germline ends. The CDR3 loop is CASSLAAGTEAFL. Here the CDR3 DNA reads TGTGCCAGCAGTTTAGCAGCTGGCACTGAAGCTTTCCTT.

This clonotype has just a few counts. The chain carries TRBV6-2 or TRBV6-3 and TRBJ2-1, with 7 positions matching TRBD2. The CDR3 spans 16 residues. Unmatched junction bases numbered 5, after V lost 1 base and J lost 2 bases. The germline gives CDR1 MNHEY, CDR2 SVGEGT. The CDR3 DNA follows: TGTGCCAGCAGTTACTTGCGGGAGCCGACCTACAATGAGCAGTTCTTC. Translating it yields CASSYLREPTYNEQFF.

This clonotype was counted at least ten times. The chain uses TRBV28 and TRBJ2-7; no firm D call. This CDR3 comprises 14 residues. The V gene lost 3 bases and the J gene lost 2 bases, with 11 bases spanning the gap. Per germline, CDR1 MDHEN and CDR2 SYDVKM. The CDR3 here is CASSFLGEAYEQYF. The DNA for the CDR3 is TGTGCCAGCAGTTTTCTTGGCGAGGCCTACGAGCAGTACTTC.